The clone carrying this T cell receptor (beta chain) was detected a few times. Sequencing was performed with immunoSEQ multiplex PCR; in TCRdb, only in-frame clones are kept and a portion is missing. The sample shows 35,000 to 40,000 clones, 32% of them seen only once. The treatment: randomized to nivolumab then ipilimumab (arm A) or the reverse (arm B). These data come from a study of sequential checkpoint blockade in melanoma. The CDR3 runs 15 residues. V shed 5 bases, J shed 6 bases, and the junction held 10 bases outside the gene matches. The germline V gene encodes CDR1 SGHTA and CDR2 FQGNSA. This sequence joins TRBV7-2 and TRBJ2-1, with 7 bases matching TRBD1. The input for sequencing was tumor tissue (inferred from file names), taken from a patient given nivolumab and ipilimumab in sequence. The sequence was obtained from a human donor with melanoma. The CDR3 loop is CASSPNGQAGNEQFF. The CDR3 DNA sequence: TGTGCCAGCAGCCCCAATGGACAGGCGGGCAATGAGCAGTTCTTC.